This T cell receptor (beta chain) derives from a study of cytomegalovirus exposure and HLA in healthy donors. Findings and caveats of the study: As was reported, the classifier diagnosed cytomegalovirus status with high specificity and sensitivity. Being indistinguishable, some V segments were excluded, TRBV6-2 and TRBV6-3 among them. Among TCR sequences, most were rare, though some public TCRs appeared in many donors.

As concerns this clone: Its matching antigen is unknown.

With 0 bases clipped from V and 3 bases from J, the junction kept 3 bases outside the gene matches. Germline CDR1 and CDR2: SGHRS and YFSETQ. The CDR3 runs to 14 residues. PCR used 60 Vbeta primers and 13 Jbeta primers. Assay: immunoSEQ multiplex PCR; the TCRdb copy retains only in-frame clones and omits some. The sample lists 85,000 to 100,000 clones, roughly four fifths seen once, with 5.6% in the top ten. The donors (healthy individuals) were bone marrow donors. The sequenced sample was PBMCs. The source is a young woman in good health and CMV-seropositive. The chain links TRBV5-1 to TRBJ2-7, with 7 nucleotides matching TRBD1. CDR3 residues: CASSLEAGGYEQYF. The CDR3 DNA reads TGCGCCAGCAGCTTGGAGGCAGGGGGCTACGAGCAGTACTTC.